The 5 T cell receptor beta chains in this list originate from one sample, sequenced in a study of OX40 agonist ivuxolimab in advanced cancers. Sequencing used immunoSEQ multiplex PCR; TCRdb keeps in-frame clones, though not all of them. The sample contains tens of thousands of clones, roughly 88% of which appear only once. This specimen was CD4+ or CD8+ T cells sorted from blood, taken in a trial of the OX40 agonist ivuxolimab. The source of these receptors is an adult with an advanced solid tumor such as melanoma, head and neck, liver or kidney cancer.

This clone was seen only once. The chain recombines TRBV7-5 with TRBJ2-1; the listed D gene, TRBD2, was not tested against the DNA. TRBV7-5 is recorded as a pseudogene. CDR3 length: 17 residues. The DNA for the CDR3 is TGTGCCAGAAGCCGAAAGCGGGCTAGCGGGATTAGCAACGAGCAGTTCTTC. This translates into CARSRKRASGISNEQFF.

The rearrangement links TRBV7-9 to TRBJ2-7; weak D call: TRBD2 (6 bases). Between the trimmed V and J ends, which lost 1 base and 4 bases, there was a span of 11 bases. The CDR3 has 14 residues. The V gene's germline CDR1 is SEHNR and CDR2 FQNEAQ (reference sequence). This CDR3 reads CASSLDLARYEQYF. The CDR3 nucleotides are TGTGCCAGCAGCTTAGACCTAGCGCGTTACGAGCAGTACTTC.

The rearrangement uses TRBV11-1 and TRBJ2-1; 8 positions agree with TRBD1. The V gene end was trimmed by 1 base and the J gene end by 6 bases; junction bases not matched to a gene: 8. Per the germline V gene, CDR1 is SGHAT and CDR2 is FQDESV (reference sequence). The CDR3 is made up of 16 amino acids. The chain's CDR3 is CASSLGRQGNLNEQFF. The DNA of the CDR3 is TGTGCCAGCAGCTTAGGGAGACAGGGGAATCTCAATGAGCAGTTCTTC.

The V gene is TRBV29-1, the J gene TRBJ2-7; TRBD2 might be the D (6 bases). Trimming stripped 0 bases from V and 2 bases from J, with 11 bases between. This CDR3 comprises 14 residues. Germline assignment: CDR1 SQVTM and CDR2 ANQGSEA. In DNA, the CDR3 is TGCAGCGTTGAAGAGAGGAGGGGCACCTACGAGCAGTACTTC. Protein: CSVEERRGTYEQYF.

This rearrangement joins TRBV4-1 to TRBJ2-7, with 9 bases matching TRBD1. The CDR3 has 15 residues. In germline, CDR1 is MGHRA, CDR2 YSYEKL. The junction had 3 bases not matched to a gene; V was cut back by 1 base and J by 2 bases. The CDR3 loop reads CASSQGQGVTYEQYF. The CDR3 DNA is TGCGCCAGCAGCCAAGGACAGGGGGTAACCTACGAGCAGTACTTC.